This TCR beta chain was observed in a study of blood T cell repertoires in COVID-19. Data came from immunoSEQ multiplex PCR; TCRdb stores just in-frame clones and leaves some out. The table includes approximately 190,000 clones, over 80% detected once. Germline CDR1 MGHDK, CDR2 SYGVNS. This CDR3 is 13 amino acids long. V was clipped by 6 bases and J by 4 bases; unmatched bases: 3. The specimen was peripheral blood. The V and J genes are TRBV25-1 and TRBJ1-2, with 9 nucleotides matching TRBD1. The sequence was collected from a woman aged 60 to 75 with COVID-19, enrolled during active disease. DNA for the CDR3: TGTGCCAGCAGAATGGACAGGGGCTATGGCTACACCTTC. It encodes CASRMDRGYGYTF.